A single sample is the source of the 19 T cell receptor beta chains below, sequenced in a study of cytomegalovirus exposure and HLA in healthy donors. Use of 60 Vbeta and 13 Jbeta primers characterized the PCR. Clones were sequenced by immunoSEQ multiplex PCR, and TCRdb holds only the in-frame ones, with some missing. Among more than 150,000 clones listed, 79% were seen once. The source material was PBMCs. These receptors were collected from a girl aged 10 to 17 in good health and CMV-seropositive.

The rearrangement links TRBV11-3 to TRBJ2-7; TRBD2 is a possible D gene (6 bases). CDR1 and CDR2 from the germline V gene are SGHNT and YENEEA. The germline V and J ends were trimmed by 5 bases and 1 base, with 15 bases remaining between them. CDR3 length: 15 residues. The CDR3 here is CASSPTDYVSYEQYF. The CDR3, as DNA: TGTGCCAGCAGCCCCACGGACTACGTGTCCTACGAGCAGTACTTC.

The rearrangement links TRBV5-1 to TRBJ1-4; D may be TRBD1 (5 bases). This CDR3 contains 14 residues. In germline, CDR1 is SGHRS, CDR2 YFSETQ. Trimming took 0 bases from V and 8 from J, leaving 11 bases between them. CDR3 sequence reads: CASSLVGAGEKLFF. The CDR3 DNA reads TGCGCCAGCAGCTTGGTAGGGGCCGGAGAAAAACTGTTTTTT. Together with reference TRBV5-1 and TRBJ1-4, the CDR3 gives the full variable domain: KAGVTQTPRYLIKTRGQQVTLSCSPISGHRSVSWYQQTPGQGLQFLFEYFSETQRNKGNFPGRFSGRQFSNSRSEMNVSTLELGDSALYLCASSLVGAGEKLFFGSGTQLSVL.

V and J are TRBV27 and TRBJ1-5, with unresolved D. This CDR3 spans 14 amino acids. Deletions cut 3 bases from V and 6 bases from J, with 12 bases between. Germline CDR1 is MNHEY and CDR2 is SMNVEV (reference sequence). CDR3 residues: CASSFSAGSQPQHF. The CDR3 DNA is TGTGCCAGCAGTTTTTCGGCGGGGTCTCAGCCCCAGCATTTT.

V usage is TRBV5-1 and J usage is TRBJ2-1; 11 positions agree with TRBD2. This CDR3 comprises 14 residues. Trimming at V came to 0 bases and at J to 8 bases, leaving 1 base not matched to a gene. Germline loops: CDR1 SGHRS, CDR2 YFSETQ. The CDR3 sequence is CASSLGLAGYEQFF. The DNA of the CDR3 is TGCGCCAGCAGCTTGGGACTAGCGGGGTATGAGCAGTTCTTC.

For this clone: The sample contains more than one DNA sequence encoding this CDR3. In DNA form, the CDR3 reads TGTGCCTGGAGTGTTGCGGGGAACACTGAAGCTTTCTTT. It specifies CAWSVAGNTEAFF. The V call is TRBV30, the J call TRBJ1-1; D gene ambiguous. V was pared by 0 bases and J by 1 base, with 6 bases between. Per germline, CDR1 GTSNPN and CDR2 SVGIG (reference sequence). The CDR3 is 13 residues long.

The chain is built from TRBV2 and TRBJ1-2; D is possibly TRBD1 (5 bases). CDR1 is SNHLY and CDR2 is FYNNEI in the germline V gene. Trimming removed 2 bases from V and 2 bases from J, with 15 bases in between. The CDR3 runs 16 residues. CDR3 residues: CASSEILPGHNYGYTF. The CDR3 coding sequence is TGTGCCAGCAGTGAAATTTTACCAGGGCACAACTATGGCTACACCTTC.

The chain is built from TRBV18 and TRBJ1-1, with 7 bases identical to TRBD1. Germline values: CDR1 KGHSH, CDR2 LQKENI. Trimming cost V 1 base and J 0 bases; bases outside gene matches: 5. This CDR3 comprises 16 residues. The CDR3 sequence: CASSPRTGALNTEAFF. For the CDR3, the DNA is TGTGCCAGCTCACCACGCACAGGGGCGCTGAACACTGAAGCTTTCTTT.

This clone has a handful of counts. The chain links TRBV4-2 to TRBJ2-7; possible D gene TRBD1, 6 bases. Deletions cut 2 bases from V and 4 bases from J, with 12 bases between. Germline-derived CDR1 and CDR2 are LGHNA and YNFKEQ. The CDR3 is made up of 14 amino acids. The CDR3 here is CASSQLGGPYEQYF. The CDR3 DNA reads as TGTGCCAGCAGCCAACTTGGGGGCCCTTACGAGCAGTACTTC.

The rearrangement uses TRBV19 and TRBJ1-2, with a possible D match to TRBD1 (6 bases). The V and J ends lost 1 base and 6 bases respectively, with 9 bases between them. The length of the CDR3 is 13 residues. Germline lookup yields CDR1 LNHDA and CDR2 SQIVND (reference sequence). The CDR3 protein is CASSIAGGDGYTF. The CDR3 DNA is TGTGCCAGTAGTATAGCGGGGGGCGATGGCTACACCTTC.

This clone came up a few times. The chain employs TRBV7-9 and TRBJ2-5, with D possibly matching TRBD1 (6 bases). This CDR3 has 15 amino acids. Germline CDR1 is SEHNR and CDR2 is FQNEAQ (reference sequence). With 2 bases removed from V and 5 bases from J, the gap between germline ends came to 15 bases. The CDR3 reads CASSLSLAQGETQYF. DNA of the CDR3: TGTGCCAGCAGCTTAAGCCTAGCCCAGGGGGAGACCCAGTACTTC.

The V call is TRBV27, the J call TRBJ2-1; possibly TRBD1 for D (6 bases). CDR1 is MNHEY, CDR2 SMNVEV, per germline (reference sequence). The CDR3 is 15 amino acids. Trimming took off 3 bases at V and 0 bases at J, with 9 bases between the two ends. The CDR3 reads CASSFGTSSYNEQFF. CDR3 sequence (DNA): TGTGCCAGCAGTTTTGGGACAAGCTCCTACAATGAGCAGTTCTTC.

V and J are TRBV9 and TRBJ2-3, with D perhaps matching TRBD2 (7 bases). Germline V gene sequence: CDR1 SGDLS, CDR2 YYNGEE. CDR3 length: 15 residues. The ends were cut back, 1 base at V and 9 bases at J, with 18 bases in the middle. The CDR3 spells CASSVLGEGGNTQYF. The CDR3 DNA sequence: TGTGCCAGCAGCGTACTCGGCGAGGGGGGGAACACGCAGTATTTT.

Worth noting for this clone: Sequence at one end of the junction differs from germline and may be a read error. Other DNA sequences in this sample translate to the same CDR3. V and J are TRBV10-3 and TRBJ2-6, with D tentatively TRBD1 (5 bases). This CDR3 region has 15 residues. The germline gives CDR1 ENHRY, CDR2 SYGVKD. CDR3 in DNA: TGTGCTATCAGTGAACAGGCTCCTGGGGCCAACGTCCTGACTTTC. It yields the protein CAISEQAPGANVLTF.

Notes on this clone: The sample contains more than one DNA sequence encoding this CDR3. V gene TRBV9 combines with J gene TRBJ1-2; D call uncertain. Trimming stripped 5 bases from V and 1 base from J, with 21 bases between. The CDR3 loop spans 17 amino acids. Germline CDR1 is SGDLS and CDR2 is YYNGEE. This CDR3 is CASSAINGRAINYGYTF. CDR3 nucleotide sequence: TGTGCCAGCAGTGCAATTAATGGGAGGGCCATTAACTATGGCTACACCTTC.

The gene calls are TRBV19 and TRBJ1-1; D gene unclear. This CDR3 is built from 16 residues. Per germline, CDR1 LNHDA and CDR2 SQIVND (reference sequence). The V end was cut by 5 bases, the J end by 0 bases, with 16 bases between. This CDR3 reads CASSPRTLSMNTEAFF. For the CDR3, the DNA is TGTGCCAGTAGTCCGAGGACTCTCTCTATGAACACTGAAGCTTTCTTT.

As regards this clone: The same CDR3 is also encoded by other DNA sequences in this sample. The chain has TRBV18 and TRBJ2-6; D not certain. The CDR3 runs to 16 residues. Trimming pared 2 bases from V and 4 bases from J, leaving 12 bases between. CDR1 and CDR2 from the germline V gene are KGHSH and LQKENI. The CDR3 is CASSPTYEPGANVLTF. For the CDR3, the DNA is TGTGCCAGCTCACCAACTTATGAGCCAGGGGCCAACGTCCTGACTTTC. The entire variable domain, with the rest obtained from reference TRBV18 and TRBJ2-6, is as follows: NAGVMQNPRHLVRRRGQEARLRCSPMKGHSHVYWYRQLPEEGLKFMVYLQKENIIDESGMPKERFSAEFPKEGPSILRIQQVVRGDSAAYFCASSPTYEPGANVLTFGAGSRLTVL.

The CDR3 sequence is CASSQENEGMGGYTF. The CDR3 bases are TGCGCCAGCAGCCAAGAGAACGAGGGAATGGGCGGCTACACCTTC. The chain recombines TRBV4-1 with TRBJ1-2, with no clear D. V was trimmed by 0 bases and J by 8 bases, leaving 16 bases between them. Germline assignment: CDR1 MGHRA and CDR2 YSYEKL. This CDR3 has 15 amino acids.

The chain recombines TRBV4-3 with TRBJ1-6; the D gene is possibly TRBD1 (5 bases). The CDR3 runs to 16 residues. Germline-derived CDR1 and CDR2 are LGHNA and YSLEER. The ends were cut back, 0 bases at V and 1 base at J, with 7 bases in the middle. CDR3 nucleotides: TGCGCCAGCAGCCAAGAAGGGGTGTCCTATAATTCACCCCTCCACTTT. Its protein is CASSQEGVSYNSPLHF.

The chain is built from TRBV30 and TRBJ2-3, with a tentative D call TRBD1 (6 bases). V shed 3 bases and J shed 1 base, with 8 bases lying between them. The CDR3 loop spans 13 amino acids. Looked up from germline, CDR1 is GTSNPN and CDR2 is SVGIG (reference sequence). In DNA, the CDR3 is TGTGCCTGGAGGGCAGGGGGCACAGATACGCAGTATTTT. Residues: CAWRAGGTDTQYF.